Listed below are T cell receptor beta chains from one sample, sequenced in a study of blood T cell repertoires in COVID-19. Sequencing used immunoSEQ multiplex PCR; TCRdb keeps in-frame clones, though not all of them. The sample consists of around 400,000 clones, 89% of them appearing once. The specimen sequenced was peripheral blood. All receptors derive from a man aged 35-49 years with acute or convalescent COVID-19. Both conserved end residues are part of each CDR3. A D gene is named only where the DNA matches it firmly. Size tells how often a clone was seen (once, few, many) or the class of an expanded clone, and some rows leave it out.

d_call j_call v_call clone_size cdr3_aa cdr3_nt
TRBD1 TRBJ1-1 TRBV24-1 NA CATSATRDRGSGAFF TGTGCCACCAGTGCTACCCGAGACAGGGGCTCTGGAGCTTTCTTT
NA TRBJ1-6 TRBV27 once CASTLIVAGPMGSPLHF TGTGCCAGCACTCTTATAGTCGCGGGACCTATGGGGTCACCCCTCCACTTT
NA TRBJ1-2 TRBV6-5 NA CASSPQGNYGYTF TGTGCCAGCAGTCCCCAGGGGAACTATGGCTACACCTTC
NA TRBJ2-6 TRBV19 NA CASSLPSAGYSGANVLTF TGTGCCAGTAGTCTACCTTCCGCAGGGTACTCTGGGGCCAACGTCCTGACTTTC
NA TRBJ2-7 TRBV7-3 NA CASSLTGARKQYF TGTGCCAGCAGCTTAACGGGGGCGAGGAAGCAGTACTTC
TRBD2 TRBJ2-5 TRBV5-1 NA CASKTSGVQETQYF TGCGCCAGCAAAACTAGCGGGGTACAAGAGACCCAGTACTTC
NA TRBJ2-7 TRBV12-3/TRBV12-4 NA CASRPGGSYEQYF TGTGCCAGCAGGCCAGGTGGCTCCTACGAGCAGTACTTC
TRBD1 TRBJ1-2 TRBV5-1 NA CASTIQGGDGYTF TGCGCCAGCACCATACAGGGGGGTGATGGCTACACCTTC
NA TRBJ2-7 TRBV29-1 NA CSVAEVSYEQYF TGCAGCGTTGCGGAGGTCTCCTACGAGCAGTACTTC
TRBD1 TRBJ2-1 TRBV12-3/TRBV12-4 NA CASSTTDRGEQFF TGTGCCAGCAGTACGACGGACAGGGGCGAGCAGTTCTTC
NA TRBJ1-3 TRBV28 NA CASSPLRPSGNTIYF TGTGCCAGCAGCCCATTGCGTCCGTCTGGAAACACCATATATTTT
TRBD1 TRBJ1-5 TRBV15 NA CATSTDRGDQPQHF TGTGCCACCAGCACGGACAGGGGGGATCAGCCCCAGCATTTT
TRBD1 TRBJ1-4 TRBV19 NA CASSNDRDEKLFF TGTGCCAGTAGTAACGACAGGGATGAAAAACTGTTTTTT
TRBD1 TRBJ2-5 TRBV11-3 NA CASSSGTAETQYF TGTGCCAGCAGCTCTGGGACAGCAGAGACCCAGTACTTC
TRBD1 TRBJ1-3 TRBV9 NA CASSVPPRQGRVVGVGNTIYF TGTGCCAGCAGCGTACCCCCAAGACAGGGAAGAGTAGTGGGGGTTGGAAACACCATATATTTT
NA TRBJ2-7 TRBV7-9 NA CASSPIERASAEQYF TGTGCCAGCAGCCCCATCGAAAGGGCTAGCGCCGAGCAGTACTTC
NA TRBJ2-3 TRBV5-1 NA CASSLDVRTDTQYF TGCGCCAGCAGCTTGGACGTCAGAACAGATACGCAGTATTTT
TRBD2 TRBJ2-7 TRBV11-2 NA CASSLMTSGYEQYF TGTGCCAGCAGCTTAATGACTAGCGGCTACGAGCAGTACTTC
TRBD2 TRBJ2-1 TRBV6-4 many CASSDSTSGSEQFF TGTGCCAGCAGTGACTCGACTAGCGGGAGTGAGCAGTTCTTC
NA TRBJ1-6 TRBV27 NA CASRMDRNNSPLHF TGTGCCAGCAGGATGGACAGAAATAATTCACCCCTCCACTTT
NA TRBJ1-1 TRBV7-8 NA CASRRVHAGTEAFF TGTGCCAGCAGAAGAGTGCATGCGGGGACTGAAGCTTTCTTT
NA TRBJ2-5 TRBV2 NA CASRAGLLQETQYF TGTGCCAGCAGAGCCGGACTCTTACAAGAGACCCAGTACTTC
NA TRBJ2-2 TRBV18 NA CASSPGQFPTGELFF TGTGCCAGCTCACCGGGCCAGTTCCCCACCGGGGAGCTGTTTTTT
NA TRBJ1-5 TRBV18 NA CASSAGPPEPQHF TGTGCCAGCTCAGCGGGACCGCCTGAGCCCCAGCATTTT
NA TRBJ1-1 TRBV30 NA CARTSQRGTEAFF TGTGCCCGCACCTCACAGCGGGGAACTGAAGCTTTCTTT
TRBD1 TRBJ1-4 TRBV28 NA CASRGDRGNEKLFF TGTGCCAGCAGGGGGGACAGGGGGAATGAAAAACTGTTTTTT
TRBD1 TRBJ2-1 TRBV7-2 few CASSSTGTGEQFF TGTGCCAGCAGCTCGACAGGGACGGGTGAGCAGTTCTTC
NA TRBJ2-1 TRBV28 NA CASSLGLQTYNEQFF TGTGCCAGCAGTTTAGGGCTACAAACCTACAATGAGCAGTTCTTC
TRBD2 TRBJ2-3 TRBV10-3 once CAIRDGLAGRTDTQYF TGTGCCATCAGGGATGGACTAGCGGGGCGCACAGATACGCAGTATTTT
NA TRBJ2-2 TRBV12-5 NA CASGSLSGELFF TGTGCTAGTGGTTCCCTCTCCGGGGAGCTGTTTTTT
NA TRBJ1-2 TRBV4-2 few CASSPQTEDYGYTF TGTGCCAGCAGCCCCCAGACAGAGGACTATGGCTACACCTTC
TRBD1 TRBJ1-5 TRBV19 once CASSITGQGLSTQPQHF TGTGCCAGTAGTATAACGGGACAGGGTTTATCGACCCAGCCCCAGCATTTT
NA TRBJ2-1 TRBV5-4 few CASSLELAQYNEQFF TGTGCCAGCAGCTTGGAGCTAGCGCAATACAATGAGCAGTTCTTC
TRBD2 TRBJ2-3 TRBV29-1 once CSGQIVLAGGPRGTDTQYF TGCAGCGGACAGATCGTACTAGCGGGAGGGCCGAGGGGCACAGATACGCAGTATTTT
NA TRBJ1-1 TRBV15 NA CATSRETGEAFF TGTGCCACCAGCAGAGAGACAGGAGAAGCTTTCTTT
TRBD1 TRBJ2-7 TRBV6-2/TRBV6-3 NA CASSLGDRWEQYF TGTGCCAGCAGCCTCGGGGACAGGTGGGAGCAGTACTTC
TRBD1 TRBJ1-4 TRBV5-6 once CASSLGYGRGHEKLFF TGTGCCAGCAGCTTAGGTTACGGCAGGGGGCATGAAAAACTGTTTTTT
NA TRBJ1-4 TRBV10-3 once CAISESTANEKLFF TGTGCCATCAGTGAGTCGACAGCGAATGAAAAACTGTTTTTT
TRBD1 TRBJ1-6 TRBV5-6 NA CASSYGTGVRALHF TGTGCCAGCAGCTATGGGACAGGGGTTAGGGCCCTCCACTTT
TRBD2 TRBJ2-1 TRBV3-1/TRBV3-2 few CASRDWTSGGAGNEQFF TGTGCCAGCAGGGATTGGACTAGCGGGGGGGCCGGGAATGAGCAGTTCTTC
NA TRBJ2-1 TRBV7-2 NA CAESRGMYNEQFF TGTGCCGAATCTAGGGGGATGTACAATGAGCAGTTCTTC
NA TRBJ1-1 TRBV30 NA CAWSIGSGGTEAFF TGTGCCTGGAGTATCGGGTCCGGAGGCACTGAAGCTTTCTTT
NA TRBJ2-5 TRBV5-4 NA CASSLGGRQETQYF TGTGCCAGCAGCTTGGGAGGGCGGCAAGAGACCCAGTACTTC
NA TRBJ1-4 TRBV20-1 NA CSASVVGQGSGNEKLFF TGCAGTGCTAGTGTAGTAGGGCAGGGGTCGGGTAATGAAAAACTGTTTTTT
TRBD1 TRBJ1-1 TRBV6-1 few CASSEQGDTEAFF TGTGCCAGCAGTGAACAGGGGGACACTGAAGCTTTCTTT
NA TRBJ1-2 TRBV28 NA CASSVQGYGYTF TGTGCCAGCAGTGTCCAGGGGTATGGCTACACCTTC
NA TRBJ2-1 TRBV30 NA CAWSGLATYNEQFF TGTGCCTGGAGTGGACTGGCCACCTACAATGAGCAGTTCTTC
TRBD1 TRBJ1-4 TRBV7-2 NA CASSLGTGLGHNEKLFF TGTGCCAGCAGCTTAGGGACAGGGCTAGGACATAATGAAAAACTGTTTTTT
NA TRBJ1-4 TRBV12-3/TRBV12-4 NA CASSSLNEKLFF TGTGCCAGCAGTAGCCTAAATGAAAAACTGTTTTTT
NA TRBJ2-7 TRBV7-9 NA CASSSYRTGDYEQYF TGTGCCAGCAGCTCCTACCGCACAGGAGACTACGAGCAGTACTTC
NA TRBJ2-5 TRBV6-5 NA CASYSLETQYF TGTGCCAGCTATTCTTTGGAGACCCAGTACTTC
TRBD2 TRBJ2-7 TRBV27 NA CASSLAGAYEQYF TGTGCCAGCAGTTTGGCGGGAGCGTACGAGCAGTACTTC
NA TRBJ1-2 TRBV9 NA CASSVGAAHGYTF TGTGCCAGCAGCGTAGGGGCAGCTCATGGCTACACCTTC